One sample yielded the 20 T cell receptor beta chains listed below, sequenced in a study of blood T cell repertoires in COVID-19. Assay: immunoSEQ multiplex PCR; the TCRdb copy retains only in-frame clones and omits some. Here the sample spans about 480,000 clones, roughly 88% being singletons. The sequenced material came from PBMCs or T cells enriched from blood (not recorded which). The source is a woman between 40 and 55 years old who had recovered from COVID-19.

The count of this clone is one. The chain uses TRBV9 and TRBJ1-4; 7 bases align to TRBD1. With 0 bases clipped from V and 7 bases from J, the junction kept 15 bases outside the gene matches. This CDR3 spans 18 amino acids. The germline CDR1 and CDR2 sequences are SGDLS and YYNGEE. CDR3 coding DNA: TGTGCCAGCAGCGTAGGGGCGGAGGGGGCTCTTGGTCTTGAAAAACTGTTTTTT. It encodes CASSVGAEGALGLEKLFF.

This rearrangement joins TRBV9 to TRBJ2-7; the D is unclear. The CDR3 runs 15 residues. The germline CDR1 and CDR2 sequences are SGDLS and YYNGEE. V lost 0 bases and J 2 bases, leaving 12 bases between the germline ends. The CDR3 nucleotides read TGTGCCAGCAGCGTAGAAGAGGCGCGCCCCTACGAGCAGTACTTC. Translation: CASSVEEARPYEQYF.

V is TRBV5-8 and J is TRBJ1-2, with D unresolved. Germline lookup yields CDR1 SGHTS and CDR2 YDEGEE. CDR3 length: 16 residues. Trimming took off 1 base at V and 6 bases at J, with 19 bases between the two ends. CDR3 amino acids: CASSLYIGQNGDGYTF. CDR3 DNA: TGTGCCAGCAGCTTGTATATTGGGCAGAACGGCGATGGCTACACCTTC.

V gene TRBV7-6 combines with J gene TRBJ2-7, with 7 bases matching TRBD1. Trimming at V came to 1 base and at J to 5 bases, leaving 11 bases not matched to a gene. Germline V gene lookup returns CDR1 SGHVS and CDR2 FNYEAQ. The CDR3 is 16 residues long. In nucleotides, the CDR3 is TGTGCCAGCAGCTTAGATGGGGACAGCCCTTATGACGAGCAGTACTTC. Translation: CASSLDGDSPYDEQYF.

The V gene is TRBV18, the J gene TRBJ2-1; 11 bases map to TRBD2. V trimming: 5 bases; J trimming: 5 bases; junction bases outside the gene matches: 2. This CDR3 is 14 amino acids long. CDR1 and CDR2 from the germline V gene are KGHSH and LQKENI. The CDR3 spells CASSSGLADNEQFF. The CDR3 nucleotides are TGTGCCAGCTCATCGGGACTAGCGGACAATGAGCAGTTCTTC.

The chain employs TRBV5-7 and TRBJ2-7, with 8 bases that match TRBD2. TRBV5-7 qualifies as an ORF whose function is uncertain. V lost 4 bases, J lost 4 bases, and 10 bases stayed unmatched. The CDR3 is made up of 15 amino acids. The CDR3 here is CASSPGLVKMYEQYF. Written as DNA, the CDR3 is TGTGCCAGCAGCCCGGGACTAGTCAAGATGTACGAGCAGTACTTC.

This chain connects TRBV10-2 to TRBJ2-7; D is possibly TRBD2 (5 bases). The CDR3 sequence is 12 residues long. Trimming removed 8 bases at V and 0 bases at J, with 8 bases between. Germline CDR1 is WSHSY and CDR2 is SAAADI. The CDR3 loop reads CASGLSSYEQYF. As DNA, the CDR3 is TGCGCCAGCGGACTGAGCTCCTACGAGCAGTACTTC.

The chain recombines TRBV10-3 with TRBJ1-5, with a weak D call TRBD1 (6 bases). CDR3 length: 15 amino acids. The germline gives CDR1 ENHRY, CDR2 SYGVKD. Trimming took off 5 bases at V and 6 bases at J, with 17 bases between the two ends. In DNA form, the CDR3 reads TGTGCCATCAGTATGCAGCAGGGGCAGGGTCAGCCCCAGCATTTT. The encoded protein is CAISMQQGQGQPQHF.

As regards this clone: The sample has other DNA sequences that encode this CDR3 too. The chain recombines TRBV27 with TRBJ1-1; 8 nucleotides match TRBD1. V trimming: 3 bases; J trimming: 4 bases; junction bases outside the gene matches: 7. CDR1 is MNHEY and CDR2 is SMNVEV in the germline V gene (reference sequence). The CDR3 is 15 residues long. Written as DNA, the CDR3 is TGTGCCAGCAGTTTTGGTACTACAGGGGGCACTGAAGCTTTCTTT. This translates into CASSFGTTGGTEAFF.

The gene calls are TRBV29-1 and TRBJ2-5, with a tentative D call TRBD2 (6 bases). Trimming removed 4 bases at V and 1 base at J, with 16 bases between. Germline V lookup: CDR1 SQVTM, CDR2 ANQGSEA. CDR3 length: 15 amino acids. DNA of the CDR3: TGCAGCGTTGGTAGAACCGGACTAACCCAAGAGACCCAGTACTTC. Protein: CSVGRTGLTQETQYF.

The chain combines TRBV7-2 with TRBJ2-7; 9 positions agree with TRBD2. The CDR3 contains 17 residues. Per germline, CDR1 SGHTA and CDR2 FQGNSA. Trimming at V came to 0 bases and at J to 6 bases, leaving 12 bases not matched to a gene. CDR3 amino acids: CASSLATVRLAGREQYF. CDR3 nucleotide sequence: TGTGCCAGCAGCTTAGCGACAGTGCGGCTAGCGGGACGCGAGCAGTACTTC.

For this clone: The sample holds other DNA sequences that translate to the same CDR3. The gene calls are TRBV15 and TRBJ1-2; TRBD1 matches 11 bases. The germline V gene has CDR1 LNHNV and CDR2 YYDKDF (reference sequence). The CDR3 covers 14 residues. Unmatched junction bases numbered 4, after V lost 3 bases and J lost 7 bases. CDR3 DNA sequence: TGTGCCACCAGCAGGGACAGGGGGCTTAGTGGCTACACCTTC. It codes for CATSRDRGLSGYTF. The variable domain in full, with the rest retrieved from reference TRBV15 and TRBJ1-2, is DAMVIQNPRYQVTQFGKPVTLSCSQTLNHNVMYWYQQKSSQAPKLLFHYYDKDFNNEADTPDNFQSRRPNTSFCFLDIRSPGLGDTAMYLCATSRDRGLSGYTFGSGTRLTVV.

The rearrangement joins TRBV24-1 to TRBJ2-5, with 12 bases aligning to TRBD2. Germline V gene data show CDR1 as KGHDR and CDR2 as SFDVKD. The CDR3 is made up of 15 amino acids. V shed 4 bases and J 4 bases; nucleotides not matched to a gene: 3. As DNA, the CDR3 is TGTGCCACCAGTGACCCGGGACTAGCGGGAGAGACCCAGTACTTC. Translating gives CATSDPGLAGETQYF.

There are a few counts of this clone. The chain joins TRBV7-8 to TRBJ2-1; 11 bases line up with TRBD2. The CDR3 extends over 19 amino acids. V lost 5 bases, J lost 2 bases, and 14 bases stayed unmatched. Germline V CDR1 and CDR2: SGHVS, FQNEAQ. DNA for the CDR3: TGTGCCAGCAGCCCGTCCCTAGCGGGAGGCCCTCCTACCTACAATGAGCAGTTCTTC. Translating gives CASSPSLAGGPPTYNEQFF.

This clone was recorded once. The CDR3 DNA sequence: TGTGCCAGTAGTTCGGCTACCCGGACAAGGAACACTGAAGCTTTCTTT. Protein: CASSSATRTRNTEAFF. J is TRBJ1-1 and V is TRBV19, with D possibly matching TRBD1 (5 bases). CDR3 length equals 16 residues. CDR1 is LNHDA and CDR2 is SQIVND in the germline V gene (reference sequence). Trimming took 5 bases from V and 1 from J, leaving 17 bases between them.

The chain carries TRBV11-2 and TRBJ2-7; 7 bases agree with TRBD1. The CDR3 runs to 13 residues. The germline CDR1 and CDR2 sequences are SGHAT and FQNNGV. The V segment lost 1 base and the J segment 3 bases; nucleotides outside the gene matches: 0. CDR3 residues: CASSLGDSYEQYF. Written as DNA, the CDR3 is TGTGCCAGCAGCTTAGGGGACAGCTACGAGCAGTACTTC. Combining the CDR3 with reference TRBV11-2 and TRBJ2-7 gives the whole variable domain EAGVAQSPRYKIIEKRQSVAFWCNPISGHATLYWYQQILGQGPKLLIQFQNNGVVDDSQLPKDRFSAERLKGVDSTLKIQPAKLEDSAVYLCASSLGDSYEQYFGPGTRLTVT.

The CDR3 is CASSQDWGGSEQFF. The CDR3 DNA reads as TGCGCCAGCAGCCAAGATTGGGGGGGCAGTGAGCAGTTCTTC. This chain links TRBV4-3 with TRBJ2-1, with a tentative D call TRBD2 (7 bases). This CDR3 has 14 residues. V lost 0 bases, J lost 9 bases, and 12 bases lay in between. Germline V gene lookup returns CDR1 LGHNA and CDR2 YSLEER.

The rearrangement links TRBV4-3 to TRBJ1-2; unclear D gene. Germline lookup yields CDR1 LGHNA and CDR2 YSLEER. V lost 4 bases and J 6 bases, leaving 18 bases between the germline ends. The CDR3 has 15 residues. CDR3 protein: CASSPWSFEEDGYTF. The CDR3, as DNA: TGCGCCAGCAGCCCTTGGTCTTTTGAGGAAGATGGCTACACCTTC.

This sequence joins TRBV12-2 and TRBJ1-1; the table gives TRBD1 as D, unverified against the DNA. TRBV12-2 is shown as a pseudogene. The CDR3 totals 9 residues. The DNA for the CDR3 is TGTGCAGGGGGAGCAGGGGGCTTCTTT. This codes for CAGGAGGFF.

J is TRBJ2-1 and V is TRBV11-1; TRBD2 matches at 9 bases. V shed 1 base and J 7 bases; nucleotides not matched to a gene: 8. Germline assignment: CDR1 SGHAT and CDR2 FQDESV (reference sequence). The CDR3 runs to 16 residues. In DNA, the CDR3 is TGTGCCAGCAGCTTAGGACTAGCGGTTATCGGGAATGAGCAGTTCTTC. This gives the protein CASSLGLAVIGNEQFF.